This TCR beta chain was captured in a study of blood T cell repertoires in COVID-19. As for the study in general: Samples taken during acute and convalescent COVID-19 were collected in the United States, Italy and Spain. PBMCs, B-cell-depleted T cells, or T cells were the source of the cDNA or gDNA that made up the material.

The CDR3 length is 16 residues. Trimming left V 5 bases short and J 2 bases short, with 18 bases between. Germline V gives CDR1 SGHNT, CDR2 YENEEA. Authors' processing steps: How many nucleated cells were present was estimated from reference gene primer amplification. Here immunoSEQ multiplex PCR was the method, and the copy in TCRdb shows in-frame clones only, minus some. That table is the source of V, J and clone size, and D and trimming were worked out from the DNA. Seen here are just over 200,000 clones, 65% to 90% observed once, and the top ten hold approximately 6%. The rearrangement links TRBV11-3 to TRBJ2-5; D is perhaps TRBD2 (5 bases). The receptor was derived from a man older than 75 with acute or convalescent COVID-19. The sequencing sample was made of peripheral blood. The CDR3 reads CASSERTVLAQETQYF. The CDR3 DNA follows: TGTGCCAGCAGCGAGAGGACGGTTCTAGCTCAAGAGACCCAGTACTTC.